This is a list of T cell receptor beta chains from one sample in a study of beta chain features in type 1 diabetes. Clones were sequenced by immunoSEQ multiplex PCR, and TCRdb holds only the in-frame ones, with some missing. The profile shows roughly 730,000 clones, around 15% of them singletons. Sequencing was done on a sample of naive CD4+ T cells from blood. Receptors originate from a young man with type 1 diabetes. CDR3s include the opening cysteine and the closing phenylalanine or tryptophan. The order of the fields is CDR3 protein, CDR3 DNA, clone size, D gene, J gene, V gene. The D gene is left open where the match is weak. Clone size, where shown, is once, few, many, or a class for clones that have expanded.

cdr3_aa: CAISEPPRESIYTF
cdr3_nt: TGTGCCATCAGTGAGCCCCCTCGCGAGAGCATCTACACCTTC
clone_size: NA
d_call: NA
j_call: TRBJ1-2
v_call: TRBV10-3

cdr3_aa: CASSSTGTYNTEAFF
cdr3_nt: TGTGCCAGCAGTTCGACCGGGACGTACAACACTGAAGCTTTCTTT
clone_size: NA
d_call: NA
j_call: TRBJ1-1
v_call: TRBV6-6

cdr3_aa: CASGGDFYEQYF
cdr3_nt: TGTGCCAGCGGGGGGGATTTCTACGAGCAGTACTTC
clone_size: NA
d_call: TRBD2
j_call: TRBJ2-7
v_call: TRBV11-2

cdr3_aa: CASSPWEGRQPQHF
cdr3_nt: TGTGCCAGTAGTCCCTGGGAGGGGAGGCAGCCCCAGCATTTT
clone_size: NA
d_call: NA
j_call: TRBJ1-5
v_call: TRBV19

cdr3_aa: CAISEGATEAFF
cdr3_nt: TGTGCCATCAGTGAGGGGGCAACTGAAGCTTTCTTT
clone_size: few
d_call: NA
j_call: TRBJ1-1
v_call: TRBV10-3

cdr3_aa: CASSVGPVGTLYEQYF
cdr3_nt: TGTGCCAGCAGCGTGGGGCCGGTGGGAACGCTCTACGAGCAGTACTTC
clone_size: once
d_call: NA
j_call: TRBJ2-7
v_call: TRBV9

cdr3_aa: CASSLLGVRGETQYF
cdr3_nt: TGTGCCAGCAGCTTACTTGGGGTTAGAGGAGAGACCCAGTACTTC
clone_size: NA
d_call: NA
j_call: TRBJ2-5
v_call: TRBV7-6

cdr3_aa: CASSPQTGVYGYTF
cdr3_nt: TGTGCCAGCAGCCCACAGACAGGCGTCTATGGCTACACCTTC
clone_size: NA
d_call: NA
j_call: TRBJ1-2
v_call: TRBV7-2

cdr3_aa: CASSHPGPYNEQFF
cdr3_nt: TGCGCCAGCAGCCACCCGGGACCGTACAATGAGCAGTTCTTC
clone_size: NA
d_call: NA
j_call: TRBJ2-1
v_call: TRBV4-1

cdr3_aa: CASSSGTGGGQPQHF
cdr3_nt: TGTGCCAGCAGCAGTGGGACAGGGGGCGGCCAGCCCCAGCATTTT
clone_size: NA
d_call: TRBD1
j_call: TRBJ1-5
v_call: TRBV7-8

cdr3_aa: CASSPRGNTEAFF
cdr3_nt: TGCGCCAGCAGCCCCCGGGGGAACACTGAAGCTTTCTTT
clone_size: NA
d_call: NA
j_call: TRBJ1-1
v_call: TRBV5-1